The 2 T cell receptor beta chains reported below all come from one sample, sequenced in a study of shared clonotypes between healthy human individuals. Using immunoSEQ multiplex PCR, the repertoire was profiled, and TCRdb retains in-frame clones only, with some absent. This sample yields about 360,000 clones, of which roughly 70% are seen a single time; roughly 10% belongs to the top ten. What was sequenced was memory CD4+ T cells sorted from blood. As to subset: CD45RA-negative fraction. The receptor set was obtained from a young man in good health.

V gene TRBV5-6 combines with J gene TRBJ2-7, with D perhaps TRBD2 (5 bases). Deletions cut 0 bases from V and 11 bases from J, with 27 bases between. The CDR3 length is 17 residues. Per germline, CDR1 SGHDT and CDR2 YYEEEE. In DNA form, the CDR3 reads TGTGCCAGCAGCTTGGAGGGAGATTTCCCCTTCCAACTGGGGAAGTACTTC. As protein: CASSLEGDFPFQLGKYF.

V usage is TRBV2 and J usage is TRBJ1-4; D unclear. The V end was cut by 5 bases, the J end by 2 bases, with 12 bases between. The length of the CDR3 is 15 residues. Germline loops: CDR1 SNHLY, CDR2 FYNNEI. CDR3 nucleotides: TGTGCCAGCAGTAATGACCGGGCGACTAATGAAAAACTGTTTTTT. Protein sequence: CASSNDRATNEKLFF.